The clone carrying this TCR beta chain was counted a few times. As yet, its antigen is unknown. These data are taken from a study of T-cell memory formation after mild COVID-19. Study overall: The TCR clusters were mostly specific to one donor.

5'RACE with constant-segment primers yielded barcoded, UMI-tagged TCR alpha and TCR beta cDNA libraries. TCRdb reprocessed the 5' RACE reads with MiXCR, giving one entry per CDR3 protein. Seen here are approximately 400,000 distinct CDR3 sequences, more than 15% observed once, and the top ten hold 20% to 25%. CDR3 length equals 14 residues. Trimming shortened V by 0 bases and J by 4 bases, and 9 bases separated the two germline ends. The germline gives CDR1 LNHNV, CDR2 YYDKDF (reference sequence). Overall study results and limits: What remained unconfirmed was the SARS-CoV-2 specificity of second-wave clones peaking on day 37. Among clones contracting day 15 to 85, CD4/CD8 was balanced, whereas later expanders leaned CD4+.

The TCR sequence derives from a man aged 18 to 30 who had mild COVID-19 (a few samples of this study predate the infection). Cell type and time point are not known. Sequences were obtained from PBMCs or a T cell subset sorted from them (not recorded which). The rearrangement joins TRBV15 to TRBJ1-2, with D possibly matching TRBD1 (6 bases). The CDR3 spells CATSRDRTAYGYTF. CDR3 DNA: TGTGCCACCAGCAGAGACCGGACAGCCTATGGCTACACCTTC.